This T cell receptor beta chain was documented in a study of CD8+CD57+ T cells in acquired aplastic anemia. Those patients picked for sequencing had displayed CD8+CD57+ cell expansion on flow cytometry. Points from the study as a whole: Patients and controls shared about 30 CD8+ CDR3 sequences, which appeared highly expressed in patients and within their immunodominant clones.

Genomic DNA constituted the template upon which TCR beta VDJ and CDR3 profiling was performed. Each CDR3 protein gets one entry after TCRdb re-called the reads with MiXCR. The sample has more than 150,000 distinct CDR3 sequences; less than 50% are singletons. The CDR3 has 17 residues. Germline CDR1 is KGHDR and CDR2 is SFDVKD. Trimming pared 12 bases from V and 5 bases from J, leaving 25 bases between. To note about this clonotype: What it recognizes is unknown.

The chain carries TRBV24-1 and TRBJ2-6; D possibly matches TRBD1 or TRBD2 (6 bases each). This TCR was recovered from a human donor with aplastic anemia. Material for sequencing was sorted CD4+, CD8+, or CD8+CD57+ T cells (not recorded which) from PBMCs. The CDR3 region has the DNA TGTGCCGCCGCCGGAGGGGGTTCTGGAGTTCGGGCCAACGTCCTGACTTTC. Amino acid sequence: CAAAGGGSGVRANVLTF.